This TCR beta chain was profiled in a study of T cells in women clearing cervical HPV infection. Study-wide context: Donors had HPV16-related CIN3 or worse; 2 had invasive cancer. Case blood drawn at lesion detection; control blood after infection cleared.

Some clones are missing from TCRdb's copy, which holds only in-frame ones; the method was immunoSEQ multiplex PCR. This sample carries 30,000 or so clones, with about 6.8% going to the ten biggest clones. This CDR3 region has 15 residues. Per the germline V gene, CDR1 is SGHTA and CDR2 is FQGTGA. The V end lost 4 bases, the J end lost 8 bases, and 18 bases lay between the germline ends. Of note for this clone: The read gets to within 3 residues of the CDR3 end, and the germline J gene fills in the rest.

All participants had a single incident cervical HPV16 infection, and prevalent HPV16 infections were excluded. Sequencing was done on a sample of blood buffy coat. This clonotype was sampled from a woman aged 18-70 years with a cervical HPV16 infection that either progressed to CIN3+ or cleared (not recorded which). The chain combines TRBV7-3 with TRBJ2-1, with D perhaps matching TRBD1 (8 bases). The CDR3 DNA, read in part, is TGTGCCAGCAGCTACAGGGGGGGGGCCAGGGATGAG. Amino acid sequence: CASSYRGGARDE. The whole CDR3 reads CASSYRGGARDEQFF.